The 20 T cell receptor beta chains given below trace back to one sample, sequenced in a study of blood T cell repertoires in COVID-19. Profiling relied on immunoSEQ multiplex PCR, and the TCRdb table lists in-frame clones only, not all of them. The sample shows 250,000 to 350,000 clones, around 82% of them seen only once. What was sequenced was peripheral blood. These receptors all stem from a human donor with COVID-19, enrolled during active disease. The donor label of this sample is uncertain.

This chain links TRBV9 with TRBJ2-1, with 7 bases aligning to TRBD1. The trim removed 3 bases at V and 2 bases at J, leaving 5 bases unmatched. Germline V gene lookup returns CDR1 SGDLS and CDR2 YYNGEE. The CDR3 runs 15 residues. The chain's CDR3 is CASSAAGTAYNEQFF. The CDR3 coding sequence is TGTGCCAGCAGCGCCGCAGGGACAGCCTACAATGAGCAGTTCTTC. Using reference TRBV9 and TRBJ2-1 for the parts outside the CDR3, the full variable domain is DSGVTQTPKHLITATGQRVTLRCSPRSGDLSVYWYQQSLDQGLQFLIQYYNGEERAKGNILERFSAQQFPDLHSELNLSSLELGDSALYFCASSAAGTAYNEQFFGPGTRLTVL.

The rearrangement uses TRBV7-9 and TRBJ2-3, with 8 nucleotides matching TRBD1. V was clipped by 3 bases and J by 0 bases; unmatched bases: 8. This CDR3 has 17 residues. Germline values: CDR1 SEHNR, CDR2 FQNEAQ (reference sequence). The DNA of the CDR3 is TGTGCCAGCAGCTTCACACAGGGGGTGGCAAGCACAGATACGCAGTATTTT. It specifies CASSFTQGVASTDTQYF.

The genes are TRBV11-2 and TRBJ2-3; D may be TRBD1 (6 bases). V lost 1 base and J lost 1, with 9 bases in between. The CDR3 covers 15 residues. Per germline, CDR1 SGHAT and CDR2 FQNNGV. The CDR3 sequence is CASSLGGLGTDTQYF. The DNA of the CDR3 is TGTGCCAGCAGCTTAGGGGGGCTTGGCACAGATACGCAGTATTTT.

This sequence joins TRBV18 and TRBJ1-6, with a tentative D call TRBD1 (5 bases). Germline CDR1 is KGHSH and CDR2 is LQKENI. The CDR3 covers 15 residues. Trimming left V 3 bases short and J 7 bases short, with 13 bases between. The CDR3 region has the DNA TGTGCCAGCTCACCCCTTGGGGGGGAGAATTCACCCCTCCACTTT. This encodes CASSPLGGENSPLHF.

The V gene is TRBV4-1, the J gene TRBJ2-3; 9 bases agree with TRBD1. The CDR3 totals 14 residues. Germline V gives CDR1 MGHRA, CDR2 YSYEKL. V lost 4 bases, J lost 5 bases, and 4 bases stayed unmatched. The CDR3 sequence is CASSPGQGVDTQYF. The CDR3 DNA sequence: TGCGCCAGCAGCCCGGGACAGGGAGTAGATACGCAGTATTTT.

V and J are TRBV2 and TRBJ1-2; 9 bases line up with TRBD1. Germline values: CDR1 SNHLY, CDR2 FYNNEI. This CDR3 is built from 13 residues. With 6 bases clipped from V and 6 bases from J, the junction kept 5 bases outside the gene matches. The CDR3 region is CASRRDREHGYTF. DNA for the CDR3: TGTGCCAGCAGAAGGGACAGGGAGCATGGCTACACCTTC.

This clone is a singleton in its sample. V gene TRBV9 combines with J gene TRBJ1-6, with 7 bases aligning to TRBD1. This CDR3 has 15 residues. CDR1 is SGDLS, CDR2 YYNGEE, per germline. The trim removed 0 bases at V and 9 bases at J, leaving 6 bases unmatched. The CDR3 DNA follows: TGTGCCAGCAGCGTAGATACAGGGGTAACTTCACCCCTCCACTTT. Translating it yields CASSVDTGVTSPLHF.

This clone was counted once. J is TRBJ2-3 and V is TRBV5-4; 7 nucleotides agree with TRBD1. CDR3 size: 16 residues. V trimming: 2 bases; J trimming: 4 bases; junction bases outside the gene matches: 10. Per the germline V gene, CDR1 is SGHNT and CDR2 is YYREEE (reference sequence). This CDR3 is CASSLFVAGGPDTQYF. For the CDR3, the DNA is TGTGCCAGCAGCTTATTCGTGGCAGGGGGACCAGATACGCAGTATTTT.

A word on this clone: Distinct nucleotide sequences in the sample also encode this CDR3. This sequence joins TRBV5-8 and TRBJ1-5; 7 positions agree with TRBD1. The CDR3 is made up of 14 amino acids. Germline V gene sequence: CDR1 SGHTS, CDR2 YDEGEE. J lost 5 bases, V lost 0 bases, and 2 bases had no gene match. The CDR3 sequence: CASSLGQGDQPQHF. The CDR3 DNA is TGTGCCAGCAGCTTGGGGCAGGGGGATCAGCCCCAGCATTTT.

The rearrangement joins TRBV5-6 to TRBJ1-2; a possible D gene is TRBD1 (5 bases). Trimming took 0 bases from V and 5 from J, leaving 20 bases between them. Per germline, CDR1 SGHDT and CDR2 YYEEEE. The CDR3 extends over 17 amino acids. CDR3 nucleotide sequence: TGTGCCAGCAGCTTGGCGGGCAGGGCTCCCTATCTGTATGGCTACACCTTC. Its protein product is CASSLAGRAPYLYGYTF.

V usage is TRBV12-3 or TRBV12-4 and J usage is TRBJ2-7, with D hard to call. Trimming took off 5 bases at V and 3 bases at J, with 5 bases between the two ends. This CDR3 spans 11 amino acids. CDR3 nucleotides: TGTGCCAGCAGTCCCCTCTACGAGCAGTACTTC. Translating gives CASSPLYEQYF.

J is TRBJ1-5 and V is TRBV5-1, with D tentatively TRBD1 (6 bases). Germline lookup yields CDR1 SGHRS and CDR2 YFSETQ. CDR3 length equals 15 residues. The V end was cut by 0 bases, the J end by 5 bases, with 12 bases between. The CDR3 region is CASSLGDRRDQPQHF. CDR3 nucleotides: TGCGCCAGCAGCTTGGGAGACAGGAGAGATCAGCCCCAGCATTTT.

The chain employs TRBV29-1 and TRBJ2-7; 7 bases match TRBD2. The V and J ends lost 0 bases and 0 bases, in that order; junction bases with no gene match: 8. Germline assignment: CDR1 SQVTM and CDR2 ANQGSEA. CDR3 size: 16 residues. CDR3 protein: CSVEDPVAGSSYEQYF. The CDR3 nucleotides read TGCAGCGTTGAAGATCCTGTAGCGGGTAGCTCCTACGAGCAGTACTTC.

The rearrangement links TRBV5-1 to TRBJ2-7; perhaps TRBD1 as D (5 bases). Trimming took off 2 bases at V and 2 bases at J, with 8 bases between the two ends. Germline V gene sequence: CDR1 SGHRS, CDR2 YFSETQ. This CDR3 region has 13 residues. The CDR3 protein is CASSFQGTYEQYF. The DNA of the CDR3 is TGCGCCAGCAGCTTCCAGGGCACCTACGAGCAGTACTTC.

This clone was seen a handful of times. V usage is TRBV28 and J usage is TRBJ2-7; a weak D match, TRBD2 (5 bases). V gave up 3 bases and J gave up 0 bases, with 9 bases separating them. CDR3 size: 14 residues. Germline V gene lookup returns CDR1 MDHEN and CDR2 SYDVKM. As DNA, the CDR3 is TGTGCCAGCAGTTTTCGGAGGAGCTCCTACGAGCAGTACTTC. This gives the protein CASSFRRSSYEQYF.

The DNA for the CDR3 is TGTGCCAGCAGCCCCATCGTGGGAGCAAGCTCTGGGGCCAACGTCCTGACTTTC. This translates into CASSPIVGASSGANVLTF. The chain combines TRBV5-4 with TRBJ2-6, with a weak D call TRBD2 (5 bases). Germline V gene sequence: CDR1 SGHNT, CDR2 YYREEE (reference sequence). The CDR3 spans 18 residues. The V gene lost 4 bases and the J gene lost 0 bases, with 17 bases spanning the gap.

V is TRBV4-1 and J is TRBJ1-2; D gene unclear. Looked up from germline, CDR1 is MGHRA and CDR2 is YSYEKL. This CDR3 has 16 residues. The germline V and J ends were trimmed by 1 base and 0 bases, with 12 bases remaining between them. The CDR3 bases are TGCGCCAGCAGCCAAGTTCTTTCACTGGCTAACTATGGCTACACCTTC. This translates into CASSQVLSLANYGYTF.

The chain recombines TRBV19 with TRBJ2-7, with 7 positions matching TRBD2. J gave up 7 bases and V 2 bases, and 2 bases lay outside the gene matches. This CDR3 comprises 12 residues. CDR1 is LNHDA and CDR2 is SQIVND in the germline V gene (reference sequence). The CDR3, as DNA: TGTGCCAGTAGTATACGAGCGGGAGAGCAGTACTTC. It translates to CASSIRAGEQYF.

The chain is built from TRBV20-1 and TRBJ2-7; 9 bases match TRBD2. Germline V gives CDR1 DFQATT, CDR2 SNEGSKA (reference sequence). This CDR3 comprises 11 residues. The CDR3 is CSAGGPREQYF. DNA of the CDR3: TGCAGCGCGGGAGGGCCTCGCGAGCAGTACTTC.

A single count supports this clone. The rearrangement uses TRBV5-5 and TRBJ1-3; TRBD1 agrees at 8 bases. The germline CDR1 and CDR2 sequences are SGHKS and YYEKEE (reference sequence). V was pared by 5 bases and J by 1 base, with 8 bases of the junction left unmatched. The CDR3 has 16 residues. The CDR3: CASRRQGTVSGNTIYF. CDR3 coding DNA: TGTGCCAGCAGGAGACAGGGGACGGTATCTGGAAACACCATATATTTT.